The 24 T cell receptor beta chains below come from one sample, sequenced in a study of T cells in women clearing cervical HPV infection. Clones were read by immunoSEQ multiplex PCR, and TCRdb kept only the in-frame ones, dropping some. The table for this sample gives tens of thousands of clones. Source material: blood buffy coat. The origin of the receptors is a woman between 18 and 69 years old with a cervical HPV16 infection that either progressed to CIN3+ or cleared (not recorded which).

On this clone: The read is 3 residues too short to cover the CDR3 end, so that end is filled in from the germline J gene. V usage is TRBV12-5 and J usage is TRBJ2-1; 11 positions match TRBD2. Germline V CDR1 and CDR2: LGHNT, FRNRAP. V gave up 1 base and J gave up 2 bases; unmatched junction bases: 4. The CDR3 covers 17 residues. This CDR3 is CASGLGLAGGTYNEQFF. The CDR3 DNA, read in part, is TGTGCTAGTGGTTTGGGGCTAGCGGGGGGAACCTACAATGAG.

About this clone itself: The read ends 3 residues before the CDR3 terminus; that terminus is restored from the germline J gene. The V call is TRBV5-4, the J call TRBJ1-1; a possible D gene is TRBD1 (5 bases). Germline values: CDR1 SGHNT, CDR2 YYREEE (reference sequence). The CDR3 totals 14 residues. V was trimmed by 4 bases and J by 1 base, leaving 11 bases between them. This CDR3 reads CASSLEGWNTEAFF. The sequenced part of the CDR3 DNA is TGTGCCAGCAGCCTCGAGGGGTGGAACACTGAA.

For this clone: The read finishes 3 residues shy of the CDR3 end, and the germline J gene is used to complete it. The chain couples TRBV20-1 to TRBJ1-2; 7 bases align to TRBD1. Germline V gene data show CDR1 as DFQATT and CDR2 as SNEGSKA (reference sequence). V dropped 1 base and J dropped 1; count of bases not matched to a gene: 9. The length of the CDR3 is 16 residues. The sequenced part of the CDR3 DNA is TGCAGTGCTAGAGGACAGGGAGGGGGAGGTAACTATGGC. This sequence encodes CSARGQGGGGNYG. The whole CDR3 is CSARGQGGGGNYGYTF.

Comment on this clone: The read gets to within 3 residues of the CDR3 end, and the germline J gene fills in the rest. The rearrangement joins TRBV23-1 to TRBJ1-2; D gene ambiguous. TRBV23-1 is filed as an ORF, its function uncertain. The V end was cut by 7 bases, the J end by 5 bases, with 26 bases between. This CDR3 spans 17 amino acids. The CDR3 here is CASTRRKGHPVHYGYTF. CDR3 bases read: TGCGCCAGCACCCGCCGAAAAGGTCACCCCGTACATTATGGC.

On this clone: Read data end 3 residues before the CDR3 end; the end is taken from the germline J gene. V and J are TRBV10-2 and TRBJ1-2, with D possibly TRBD1 on 6 matching bases. CDR3 length: 17 amino acids. The V gene's germline CDR1 is WSHSY and CDR2 SAAADI. The CDR3 DNA, read in part, is TGCGCCAGCAGTCCCCCGACGCCAGTCGGACAGTCCTACGAC. This translates into CASSPPTPVGQSYD. The full CDR3 protein is CASSPPTPVGQSYDYTF.

Of note for this clone: Read sequence stops 3 residues before the CDR3 end, and the germline J gene provides the missing end. The V call is TRBV2, the J call TRBJ2-1; 11 positions match TRBD1. This CDR3 is 15 amino acids long. CDR1 is SNHLY, CDR2 FYNNEI, per germline. After removal of 4 bases from V and 7 bases from J, the junction contained 6 bases not matched to a gene. CDR3 loop: CASSAPGQGVNEQFF. The sequenced CDR3 bases are TGTGCCAGCAGTGCGCCGGGACAGGGGGTTAATGAG.

Worth noting for this clone: The read comes to an end 3 residues before the CDR3 does, leaving the germline J gene to fill in the end. V is TRBV15 and J is TRBJ2-5; tentatively, D is TRBD1 (5 bases). The CDR3 extends over 14 amino acids. Trimming removed 2 bases at V and 4 bases at J, with 11 bases between. Per germline, CDR1 LNHNV and CDR2 YYDKDF (reference sequence). CDR3 in amino acids: CATSRQGLRETQYF. Partial CDR3 DNA: TGTGCCACCAGCAGACAGGGTTTAAGAGAGACC.

Regarding this clone: The read halts 3 residues ahead of the CDR3 end, with the missing end drawn from the germline J gene. The gene calls are TRBV7-9 and TRBJ1-1; 7 bases align to TRBD1. The germline V gene has CDR1 SEHNR and CDR2 FQNEAQ (reference sequence). This CDR3 spans 14 amino acids. V lost 5 bases to trimming and J lost 1 base; unmatched junction nucleotides: 4. The covered CDR3 bases are TGTGCCAGCAGCCCAAGGGGGCCGAACACTGAA. It is translated as CASSPRGPNTE. The full-length CDR3 reads as CASSPRGPNTEAFF.

Of note for this clone: The read terminates 3 residues ahead of where the CDR3 ends, so the germline J gene completes it. The V call is TRBV7-8, the J call TRBJ2-3, with TRBD1 as a possible D gene (5 bases). In germline, CDR1 is SGHVS, CDR2 FQNEAQ. The CDR3 consists of 15 residues. CDR3 amino acids: CASSLGPGAGQPQYF. CDR3 DNA (partial): TGTGCCAGCAGCTTGGGCCCTGGGGCTGGGCAGCCG.

About this clone itself: The sequence runs out 3 residues before the end of the CDR3; the remainder is reconstructed from the germline J gene. The J gene is TRBJ1-6, the V gene TRBV12-3 or TRBV12-4; D may be TRBD1 (5 bases). V shed 6 bases and J shed 5 bases, with 8 bases lying between them. This CDR3 has 13 residues. The sequenced CDR3 bases are TGTGCCAGCAGCCGACAGCATAATTCACCC. This codes for CASSRQHNSP. The entire CDR3 protein is CASSRQHNSPLHF.

As concerns this clone: The read terminates 3 residues ahead of where the CDR3 ends, so the germline J gene completes it. The V and J genes are TRBV28 and TRBJ1-1; possible D gene TRBD1, 5 bases. Looked up from germline, CDR1 is MDHEN and CDR2 is SYDVKM. The length of the CDR3 is 13 residues. CDR3: CASSFPQAAGAFF. CDR3 DNA, as far as it was read: TGTGCCAGCAGTTTCCCACAGGCAGCCGGG.

Note on this clone: The read ends 3 residues shy of where the CDR3 ends; the end is completed using the germline J gene. The chain combines TRBV5-6 with TRBJ2-1, with D perhaps TRBD1 (6 bases). V was pared by 1 base and J by 0 bases, with 8 bases between. Germline assignment: CDR1 SGHDT and CDR2 YYEEEE. CDR3 length: 15 residues. This CDR3 reads CASSLTGSSYNEQFF. Partial CDR3 DNA: TGTGCCAGCAGCTTGACAGGGAGCTCCTACAATGAG.

A word on this clone: The read ends 3 residues early relative to the CDR3; the germline J gene fills the gap. The rearrangement uses TRBV2 and TRBJ1-3; D unclear. The germline gives CDR1 SNHLY, CDR2 FYNNEI. The CDR3 runs to 14 residues. V was cut by 8 bases and J by 0 bases, with 11 bases left in between. CDR3 DNA (partial): TGTGCCAGCCTAGAGTCTCCCTCTGGAAACACC. This encodes CASLESPSGNT. The CDR3, in full, reads CASLESPSGNTIYF.

The part of the CDR3 DNA that was read is TGTGCCACCTCCGGGACAGCGAACACCGGGGAG. It codes for CATSGTANTGE. The whole CDR3 sequence reads CATSGTANTGELFF. This rearrangement joins TRBV15 to TRBJ2-2, with TRBD1 matching 7 bases. Read coverage stops 3 residues before the CDR3 terminus; the germline J gene supplies the remainder. The V gene's germline CDR1 is LNHNV and CDR2 YYDKDF (reference sequence). The CDR3 is 14 amino acids. V lost 8 bases, J lost 0 bases, and 3 bases stayed unmatched. Full variable domain (missing parts from reference TRBV15 and TRBJ2-2): DAMVIQNPRYQVTQFGKPVTLSCSQTLNHNVMYWYQQKSSQAPKLLFHYYDKDFNNEADTPDNFQSRRPNTSFCFLDIRSPGLGDTAMYLCATSGTANTGELFFGEGSRLTVL.

The CDR3: CAAGRDQAFF. Partial CDR3 DNA: TGTGCCGCGGGAAGGGATCAA. The rearrangement uses TRBV19 and TRBJ1-1; D not resolved. From the germline J gene comes the end of the CDR3, since the read stops 3 residues before it. The CDR3 sequence is 10 residues long. The germline V gene has CDR1 LNHDA and CDR2 SQIVND (reference sequence).

Concerning this clone: The read terminates 3 residues ahead of where the CDR3 ends, so the germline J gene completes it. The V call is TRBV12-3 or TRBV12-4, the J call TRBJ2-5; D not certain. The CDR3 is 16 amino acids. The V and J ends lost 8 bases and 4 bases respectively, with 23 bases between them. The CDR3 spells CASAPPDTDRRETQYF. CDR3 bases read: TGTGCCAGCGCCCCCCCCGACACTGACCGTAGAGAGACC.

On this clone itself: The read ends 3 residues before the CDR3 terminus; that terminus is restored from the germline J gene. V and J are TRBV4-1 and TRBJ1-1, with D maybe TRBD1 (5 bases). V was clipped by 1 base and J by 6 bases, with 15 bases between them. Germline V lookup: CDR1 MGHRA, CDR2 YSYEKL. The CDR3 is 15 residues long. The sequenced CDR3 bases are TGCGCCAGCAGCCAAGGGGGCCTTCTTGTTGCTGAA. Residues: CASSQGGLLVAE. The full CDR3 sequence reads CASSQGGLLVAEAFF.

As regards this clone: The read falls 3 residues short of the CDR3 end, and the missing part is taken from the germline J gene. The V and J genes are TRBV5-1 and TRBJ1-2; 8 bases align to TRBD1. CDR3 length equals 13 residues. Germline CDR1 and CDR2: SGHRS and YFSETQ. The CDR3 DNA, read in part, is TGCGCCAGCAGCTCCGGGACAGGCGGCGGC. Encoded protein: CASSSGTGGG. The full-length CDR3 reads as CASSSGTGGGYTF.

In the case of this clone: The read is 3 residues too short to cover the CDR3 end, so that end is filled in from the germline J gene. V and J are TRBV5-1 and TRBJ1-2, with TRBD1 matching 9 bases. V trimming: 0 bases; J trimming: 2 bases; junction bases outside the gene matches: 2. The germline V gene has CDR1 SGHRS and CDR2 YFSETQ. This CDR3 has 15 amino acids. CDR3: CASSLGDRENYGYTF. The sequenced CDR3 bases are TGCGCCAGCAGCTTGGGGGACAGGGAAAACTATGGC.

A remark on this clone: The read comes to an end 3 residues before the CDR3 does, leaving the germline J gene to fill in the end. The chain has TRBV19 and TRBJ2-5, with TRBD2 matching over 10 bases. The CDR3 loop spans 15 amino acids. V dropped 7 bases and J dropped 5; count of bases not matched to a gene: 10. Per germline, CDR1 LNHDA and CDR2 SQIVND (reference sequence). The CDR3 loop reads CASTPSGGARETQYF. Partial CDR3 DNA: TGTGCCAGTACCCCCAGCGGGGGGGCACGTGAGACC.

Notes on this clone: The read ends 3 residues before the CDR3 terminus; that terminus is restored from the germline J gene. This chain links TRBV7-9 with TRBJ1-4, with D possibly TRBD1 on 5 matching bases. The CDR3 runs to 14 residues. The V gene's germline CDR1 is SEHNR and CDR2 FQNEAQ (reference sequence). With 5 bases removed from V and 3 bases from J, the gap between germline ends came to 10 bases. CDR3 protein: CASSADRANEKLFF. CDR3 DNA (partial): TGTGCCAGCAGCGCCGACAGAGCTAATGAAAAA.

Turning to this clone: The read ends 3 residues early relative to the CDR3; the germline J gene fills the gap. The chain uses TRBV2 and TRBJ1-3, with 8 positions matching TRBD1. The CDR3 sequence is 16 residues long. V gave up 7 bases and J gave up 2 bases; unmatched junction bases: 10. Germline values: CDR1 SNHLY, CDR2 FYNNEI. CDR3 DNA, as far as it was read: TGTGCCAGCATCGGTAAACAGGGGGGACCTGGAAACACC. This codes for CASIGKQGGPGNT. The whole CDR3 protein is CASIGKQGGPGNTIYF.

A remark on this clone: The CDR3 end lies 3 residues beyond the end of the read and is filled in from the germline J gene. The V and J genes are TRBV5-1 and TRBJ1-6; 7 nucleotides align to TRBD1. Germline CDR1 is SGHRS and CDR2 is YFSETQ. The junction had 5 bases not matched to a gene; V was cut back by 4 bases and J by 7 bases. The CDR3 sequence is 14 residues long. CDR3 residues: CASSRRQGNSPLHF. The part of the CDR3 DNA that was read is TGCGCCAGCAGCAGGCGACAGGGAAATTCACCC.

As for this clone: The observed sequence ends 3 residues before the CDR3 terminus, with the missing tail filled in from the germline J gene. The chain employs TRBV7-8 and TRBJ2-7; a possible D gene is TRBD1 (6 bases). This CDR3 contains 13 residues. The germline V and J ends were trimmed by 1 base and 3 bases, with 7 bases remaining between them. CDR1 and CDR2 from the germline V gene are SGHVS and FQNEAQ. Incomplete CDR3 DNA: TGTGCCAGCAGCTTAGGAGGGGGCTACGAG. This translates into CASSLGGGYE. The CDR3 as a whole reads CASSLGGGYEQYF.